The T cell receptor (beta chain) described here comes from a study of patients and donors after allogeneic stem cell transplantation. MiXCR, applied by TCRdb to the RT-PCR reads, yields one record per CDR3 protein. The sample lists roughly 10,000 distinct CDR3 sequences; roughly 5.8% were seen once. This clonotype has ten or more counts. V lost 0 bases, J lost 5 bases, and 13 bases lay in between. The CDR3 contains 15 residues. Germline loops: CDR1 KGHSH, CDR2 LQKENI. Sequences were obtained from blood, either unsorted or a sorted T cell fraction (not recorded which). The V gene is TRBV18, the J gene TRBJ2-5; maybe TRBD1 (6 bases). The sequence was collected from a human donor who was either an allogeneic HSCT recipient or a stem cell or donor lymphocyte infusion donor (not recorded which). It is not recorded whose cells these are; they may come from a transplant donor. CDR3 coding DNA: TGTGCCAGCTCACCACCCAACGGAAGGGGGGAGACCCAGTACTTC. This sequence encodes CASSPPNGRGETQYF.